The sequence of this T cell receptor (beta chain) was determined in a study of blood T cell repertoires in COVID-19. The germline V gene encodes CDR1 LNHDA and CDR2 SQIVND (reference sequence). This CDR3 is 14 amino acids long. V lost 4 bases, J lost 2 bases, and 10 bases lay in between. TCRdb keeps only in-frame clones here, not all; method: immunoSEQ multiplex PCR. The repertoire holds about 240,000 clones, approximately 85% seen once, with under 15% in the top ten. The origin of this receptor is a woman aged 60 to 75 with active or convalescent COVID-19. The V gene is TRBV19, the J gene TRBJ2-3; D not resolved. The sample comprised peripheral blood. CDR3 DNA: TGTGCCAGTAGTAGTCGACTGCTCACAGATACGCAGTATTTT. This codes for CASSSRLLTDTQYF.